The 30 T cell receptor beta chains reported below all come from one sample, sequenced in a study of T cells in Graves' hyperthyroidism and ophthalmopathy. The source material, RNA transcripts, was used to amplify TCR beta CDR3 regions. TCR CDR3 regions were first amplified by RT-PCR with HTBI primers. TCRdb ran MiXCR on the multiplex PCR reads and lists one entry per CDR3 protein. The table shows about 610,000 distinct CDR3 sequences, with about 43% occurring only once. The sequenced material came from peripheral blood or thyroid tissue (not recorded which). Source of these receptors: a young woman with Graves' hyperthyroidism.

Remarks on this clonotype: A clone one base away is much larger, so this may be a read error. The CDR3 here is CASSQGTGSGQPQHF. As DNA, the CDR3 is TGCGCCAGCAGCCAGGGGACAGGGTCTGGACAGCCCCAGCATTTT. This chain links TRBV4-3 with TRBJ1-5; 9 positions agree with TRBD1. The CDR3 totals 15 residues. Looked up from germline, CDR1 is LGHNA and CDR2 is YSLEER. The trim removed 3 bases at V and 7 bases at J, leaving 7 bases unmatched.

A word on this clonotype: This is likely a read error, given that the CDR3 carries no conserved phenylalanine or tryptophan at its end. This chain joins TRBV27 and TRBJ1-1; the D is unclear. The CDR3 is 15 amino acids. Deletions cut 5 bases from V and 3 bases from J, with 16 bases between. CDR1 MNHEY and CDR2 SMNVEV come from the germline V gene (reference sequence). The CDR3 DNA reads TGTGCCAGCAGTCCCCACTGGGGTCAGGACACTGAAGCTTTCCTT. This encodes CASSPHWGQDTEAFL.

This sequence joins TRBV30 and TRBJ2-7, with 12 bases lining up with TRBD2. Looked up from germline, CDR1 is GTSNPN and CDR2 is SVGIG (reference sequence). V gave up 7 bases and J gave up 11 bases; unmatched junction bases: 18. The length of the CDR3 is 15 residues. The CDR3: CAYQRTGLAGGPEYF. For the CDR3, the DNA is TGTGCCTACCAACGGACGGGGCTAGCGGGAGGGCCCGAGTACTTC.

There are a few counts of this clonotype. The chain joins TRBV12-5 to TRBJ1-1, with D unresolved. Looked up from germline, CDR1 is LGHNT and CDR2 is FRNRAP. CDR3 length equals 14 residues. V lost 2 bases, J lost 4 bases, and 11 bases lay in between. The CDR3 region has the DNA TGTGCTAGTGGTTTGTACAGCCCGGGCACTGAAGCTTTCTTT. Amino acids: CASGLYSPGTEAFF. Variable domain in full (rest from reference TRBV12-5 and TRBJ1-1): DARVTQTPRHKVTEMGQEVTMRCQPILGHNTVFWYRQTMMQGLELLAYFRNRAPLDDSGMPKDRFSAEMPDATLATLKIQPSEPRDSAVYFCASGLYSPGTEAFFGQGTRLTVV.

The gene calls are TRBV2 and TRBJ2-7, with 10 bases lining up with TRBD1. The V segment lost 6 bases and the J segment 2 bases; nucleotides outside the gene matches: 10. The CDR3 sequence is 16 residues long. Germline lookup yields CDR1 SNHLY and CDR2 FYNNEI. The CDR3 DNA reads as TGTGCCAGCAGCGCAGGGACAGGGGTCCCTGCCTACGAGCAGTACTTC. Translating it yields CASSAGTGVPAYEQYF. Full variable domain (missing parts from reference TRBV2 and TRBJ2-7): EPEVTQTPSHQVTQMGQEVILRCVPISNHLYFYWYRQILGQKVEFLVSFYNNEISEKSEIFDDQFSVERPDGSNFTLKIRSTKLEDSAMYFCASSAGTGVPAYEQYFGPGTRLTVT.

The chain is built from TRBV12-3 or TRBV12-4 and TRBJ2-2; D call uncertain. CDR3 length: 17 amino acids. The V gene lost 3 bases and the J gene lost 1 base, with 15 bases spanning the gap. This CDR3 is CASSFRPFFGNTGELFF. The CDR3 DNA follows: TGTGCCAGCAGTTTTAGACCTTTTTTCGGGAACACCGGGGAGCTGTTTTTT.

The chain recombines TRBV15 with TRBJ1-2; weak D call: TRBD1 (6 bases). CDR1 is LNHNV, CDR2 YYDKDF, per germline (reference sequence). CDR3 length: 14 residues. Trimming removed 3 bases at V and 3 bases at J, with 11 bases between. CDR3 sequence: CATSSLAGDYGYTF. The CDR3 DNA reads TGTGCCACCAGCAGTTTAGCAGGGGACTATGGCTACACCTTC.

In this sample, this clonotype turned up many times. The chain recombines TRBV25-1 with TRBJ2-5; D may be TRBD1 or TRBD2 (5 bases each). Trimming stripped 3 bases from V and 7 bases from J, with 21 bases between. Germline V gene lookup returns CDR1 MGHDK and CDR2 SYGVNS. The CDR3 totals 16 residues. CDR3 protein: CASSEGVGSRLRTQYF. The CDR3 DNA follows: TGTGCCAGCAGTGAGGGGGTTGGGTCTCGGCTGAGGACCCAGTACTTC. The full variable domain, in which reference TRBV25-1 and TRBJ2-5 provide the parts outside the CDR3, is EADIYQTPRYLVIGTGKKITLECSQTMGHDKMYWYQQDPGMELHLIHYSYGVNSTEKGDLSSESTVSRIRTEHFPLTLESARPSHTSQYLCASSEGVGSRLRTQYFGPGTRLLVL.

CDR3 sequence reads: CATSRTVRPQHF. The CDR3 DNA is TGTGCCACCAGCAGAACGGTGCGGCCCCAGCATTTT. This chain connects TRBV15 to TRBJ1-5, with D hard to call. V was shortened by 2 bases and J by 9 bases, with 8 bases between the two germline ends. The CDR3 is 12 amino acids. The germline V gene encodes CDR1 LNHNV and CDR2 YYDKDF (reference sequence).

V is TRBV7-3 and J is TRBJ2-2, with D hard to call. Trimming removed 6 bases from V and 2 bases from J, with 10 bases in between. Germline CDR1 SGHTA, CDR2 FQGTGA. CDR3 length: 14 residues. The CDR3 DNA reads TGTGCCAGCAGGGTACTGGCTAACACCGGGGAGCTGTTTTTT. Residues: CASRVLANTGELFF.

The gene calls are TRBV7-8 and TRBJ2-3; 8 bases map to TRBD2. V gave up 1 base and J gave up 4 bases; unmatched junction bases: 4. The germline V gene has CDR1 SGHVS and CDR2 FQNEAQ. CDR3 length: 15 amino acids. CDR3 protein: CASSLGASGSDTQYF. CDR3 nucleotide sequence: TGTGCCAGCAGCTTAGGGGCTAGCGGGTCAGATACGCAGTATTTT.

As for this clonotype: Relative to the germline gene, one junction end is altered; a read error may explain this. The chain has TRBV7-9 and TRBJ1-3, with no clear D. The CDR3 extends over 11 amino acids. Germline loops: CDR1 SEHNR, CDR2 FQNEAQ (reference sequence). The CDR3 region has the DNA TGTGCCAGCAGTCTGGGAAACTCCATATATTTT. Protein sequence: CASSLGNSIYF.

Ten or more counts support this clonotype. CDR3 in DNA: TGTGCCACCAGTGACGTCGAACAGGGTTCAAGATCCGTCCTGACTTTC. Encoded protein: CATSDVEQGSRSVLTF. This chain uses TRBV24-1 with TRBJ2-6; D possibly corresponds to TRBD1 (6 bases). Per the germline V gene, CDR1 is KGHDR and CDR2 is SFDVKD. Deletions cut 4 bases from V and 12 bases from J, with 21 bases between. The CDR3 sequence is 16 residues long.

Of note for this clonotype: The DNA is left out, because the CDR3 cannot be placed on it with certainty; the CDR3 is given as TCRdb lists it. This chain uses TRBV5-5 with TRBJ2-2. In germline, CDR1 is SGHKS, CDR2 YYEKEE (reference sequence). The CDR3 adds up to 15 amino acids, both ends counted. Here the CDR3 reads CASILGLLNTGELFF.

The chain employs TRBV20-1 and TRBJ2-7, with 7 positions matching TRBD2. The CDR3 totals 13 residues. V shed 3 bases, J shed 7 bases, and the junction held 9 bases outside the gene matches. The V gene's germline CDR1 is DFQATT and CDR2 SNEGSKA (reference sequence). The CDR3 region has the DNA TGCAGTGCTAGGGGCGGGAGTCCGTGGGAGCAGTACTTC. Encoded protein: CSARGGSPWEQYF.

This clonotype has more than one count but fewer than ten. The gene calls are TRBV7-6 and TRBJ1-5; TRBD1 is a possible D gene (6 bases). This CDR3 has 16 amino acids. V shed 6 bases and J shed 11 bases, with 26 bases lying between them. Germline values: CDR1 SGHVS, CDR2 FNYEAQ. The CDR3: CASSLTAGAAFRTQHF. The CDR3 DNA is TGTGCCAGCAGTCTTACGGCAGGGGCCGCCTTTCGGACCCAGCATTTT. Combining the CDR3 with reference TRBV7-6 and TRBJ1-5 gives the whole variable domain GAGVSQSPRYKVTKRGQDVALRCDPISGHVSLYWYRQALGQGPEFLTYFNYEAQQDKSGLPNDRFSAERPEGSISTLTIQRTEQRDSAMYRCASSLTAGAAFRTQHFGDGTRLSIL.

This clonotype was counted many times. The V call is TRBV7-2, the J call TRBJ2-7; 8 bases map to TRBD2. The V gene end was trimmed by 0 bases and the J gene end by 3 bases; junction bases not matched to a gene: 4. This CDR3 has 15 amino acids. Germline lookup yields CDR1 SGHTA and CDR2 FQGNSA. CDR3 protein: CASSLARLARYEQYF. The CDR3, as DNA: TGTGCCAGCAGCTTAGCTCGACTAGCGCGCTACGAGCAGTACTTC.

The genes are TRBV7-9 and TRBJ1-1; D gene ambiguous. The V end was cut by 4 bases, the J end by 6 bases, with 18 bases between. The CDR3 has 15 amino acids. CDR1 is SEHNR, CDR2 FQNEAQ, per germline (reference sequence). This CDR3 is CASSWEVGVSPEAFF. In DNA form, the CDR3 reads TGTGCCAGCAGCTGGGAGGTCGGGGTGAGCCCTGAAGCTTTCTTT.

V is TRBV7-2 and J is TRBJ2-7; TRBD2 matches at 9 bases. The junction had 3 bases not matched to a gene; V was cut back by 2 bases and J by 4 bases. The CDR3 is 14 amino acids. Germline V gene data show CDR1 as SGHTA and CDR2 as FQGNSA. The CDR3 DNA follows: TGTGCCAGCAGCTTAAGTCTAGCGGGATACGAGCAGTACTTC. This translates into CASSLSLAGYEQYF.

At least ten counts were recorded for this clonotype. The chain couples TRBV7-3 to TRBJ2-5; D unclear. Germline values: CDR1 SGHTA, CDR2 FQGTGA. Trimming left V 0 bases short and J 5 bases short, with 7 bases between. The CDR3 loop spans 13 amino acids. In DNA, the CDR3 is TGTGCCAGCAGCTTAACCAGCCTCGAGACCCAGTACTTC. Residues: CASSLTSLETQYF.

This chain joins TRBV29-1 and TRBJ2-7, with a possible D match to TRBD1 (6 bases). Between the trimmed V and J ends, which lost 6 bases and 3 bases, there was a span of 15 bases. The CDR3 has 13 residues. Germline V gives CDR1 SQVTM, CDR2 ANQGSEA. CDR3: CSVARTADYEQYF. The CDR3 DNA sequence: TGCAGCGTGGCCCGGACAGCTGACTACGAGCAGTACTTC.

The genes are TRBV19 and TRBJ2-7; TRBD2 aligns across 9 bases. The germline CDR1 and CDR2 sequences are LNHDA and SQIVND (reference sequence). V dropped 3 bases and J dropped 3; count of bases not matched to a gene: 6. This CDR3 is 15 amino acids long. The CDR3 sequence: CASSIPAGGLYEQYF. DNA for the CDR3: TGTGCCAGTAGTATCCCAGCGGGAGGACTCTACGAGCAGTACTTC.

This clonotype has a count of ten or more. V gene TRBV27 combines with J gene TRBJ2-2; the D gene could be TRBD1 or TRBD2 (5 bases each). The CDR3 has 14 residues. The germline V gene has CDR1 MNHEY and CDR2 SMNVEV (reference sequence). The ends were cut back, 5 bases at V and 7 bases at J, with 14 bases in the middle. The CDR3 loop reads CASSVGRLVGELFF. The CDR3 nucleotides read TGTGCCAGCAGTGTGGGACGGTTGGTCGGGGAGCTGTTTTTT.

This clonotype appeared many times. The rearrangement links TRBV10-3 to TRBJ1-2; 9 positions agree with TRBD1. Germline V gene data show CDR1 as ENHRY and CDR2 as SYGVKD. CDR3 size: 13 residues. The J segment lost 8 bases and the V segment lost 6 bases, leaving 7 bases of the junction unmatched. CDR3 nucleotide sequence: TGTGCCATCAGATCGGGACAGGGTCGCGGCTACACCTTC. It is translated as CAIRSGQGRGYTF.

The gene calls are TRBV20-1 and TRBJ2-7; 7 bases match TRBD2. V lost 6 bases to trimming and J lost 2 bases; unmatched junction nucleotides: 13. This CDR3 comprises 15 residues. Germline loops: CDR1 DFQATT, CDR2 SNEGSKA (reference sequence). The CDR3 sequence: CSASSPGRIPYEQYF. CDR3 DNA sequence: TGCAGTGCCAGCAGTCCCGGGAGGATACCCTACGAGCAGTACTTC.

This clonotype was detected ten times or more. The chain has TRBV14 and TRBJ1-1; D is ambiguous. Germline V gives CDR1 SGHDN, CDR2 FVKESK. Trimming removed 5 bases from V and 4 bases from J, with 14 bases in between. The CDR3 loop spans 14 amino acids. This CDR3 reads CASSYGVGSTEAFF. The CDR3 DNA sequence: TGTGCCAGCAGCTACGGGGTAGGTAGCACTGAAGCTTTCTTT.

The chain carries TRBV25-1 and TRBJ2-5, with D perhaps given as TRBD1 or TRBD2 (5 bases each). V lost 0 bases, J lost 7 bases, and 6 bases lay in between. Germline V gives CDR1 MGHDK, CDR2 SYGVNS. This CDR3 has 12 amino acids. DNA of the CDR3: TGTGCCAGCAGTGAATATGGGGGGACCCAGTACTTC. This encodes CASSEYGGTQYF. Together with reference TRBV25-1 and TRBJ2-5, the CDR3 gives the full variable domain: EADIYQTPRYLVIGTGKKITLECSQTMGHDKMYWYQQDPGMELHLIHYSYGVNSTEKGDLSSESTVSRIRTEHFPLTLESARPSHTSQYLCASSEYGGTQYFGPGTRLLVL.

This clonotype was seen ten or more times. The CDR3 coding sequence is TGTGCCAGCAGCGACGTCCAGGGACTAGCTGACGGGGAGCTGTTTTTT. Its protein is CASSDVQGLADGELFF. The chain couples TRBV6-5 to TRBJ2-2; 9 bases line up with TRBD2. Germline V gene sequence: CDR1 MNHEY, CDR2 SVGAGI. The trim removed 6 bases at V and 7 bases at J, leaving 12 bases unmatched. The CDR3 sequence is 16 residues long.

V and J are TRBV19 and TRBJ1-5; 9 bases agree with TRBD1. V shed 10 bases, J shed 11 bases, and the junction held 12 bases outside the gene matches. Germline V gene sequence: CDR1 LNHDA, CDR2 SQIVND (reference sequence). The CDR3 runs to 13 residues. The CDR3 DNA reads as TGTGCCACCAGGGGACAGGGCCAAGAGACCCAGCATTTT. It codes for CATRGQGQETQHF. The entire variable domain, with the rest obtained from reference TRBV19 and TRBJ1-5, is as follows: DGGITQSPKYLFRKEGQNVTLSCEQNLNHDAMYWYRQDPGQGLRLIYYSQIVNDFQKGDIAEGYSVSREKKESFPLTVTSAQKNPTAFYLCATRGQGQETQHFGDGTRLSIL.

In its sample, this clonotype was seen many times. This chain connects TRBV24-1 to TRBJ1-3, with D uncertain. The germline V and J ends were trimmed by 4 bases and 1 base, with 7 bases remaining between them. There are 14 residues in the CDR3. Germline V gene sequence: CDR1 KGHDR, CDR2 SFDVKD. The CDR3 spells CATSENGSGNTIYF. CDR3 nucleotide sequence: TGTGCCACCAGTGAAAACGGATCTGGAAACACCATATATTTT.